The text below deals with one T cell receptor beta chain. The antigen is unknown. Germline values: CDR1 SQVTM, CDR2 ANQGSEA. With 4 bases clipped from V and 0 bases from J, the junction kept 8 bases outside the gene matches. There are 15 residues in the CDR3. These data come from a study of cytomegalovirus exposure and HLA in healthy donors. General study results and limits: Accurate predictions that matched the HLA-A and HLA-B alleles of most subjects were reportedly made from TCR beta sequences. Some V segments, including TRBV6-2 and TRBV6-3, were excluded as indistinguishable. TCR beta chains numbering some 160 were designated cytomegalovirus-associated.

PCR was performed using 60 Vbeta and 13 Jbeta primers. Assay used: immunoSEQ multiplex PCR; TCRdb lists only in-frame clones, some missing. Its clone listing holds 100,000 to 150,000 clones. The sequenced material came from PBMCs. The chain couples TRBV29-1 to TRBJ2-7; 8 nucleotides agree with TRBD1. This TCR came from a man aged 25 to 45 in good health and CMV-seronegative. This chain's CDR3 is CSVAGGQGASYEQYF. The DNA of the CDR3 is TGCAGCGTTGCAGGAGGGCAGGGGGCCTCCTACGAGCAGTACTTC.